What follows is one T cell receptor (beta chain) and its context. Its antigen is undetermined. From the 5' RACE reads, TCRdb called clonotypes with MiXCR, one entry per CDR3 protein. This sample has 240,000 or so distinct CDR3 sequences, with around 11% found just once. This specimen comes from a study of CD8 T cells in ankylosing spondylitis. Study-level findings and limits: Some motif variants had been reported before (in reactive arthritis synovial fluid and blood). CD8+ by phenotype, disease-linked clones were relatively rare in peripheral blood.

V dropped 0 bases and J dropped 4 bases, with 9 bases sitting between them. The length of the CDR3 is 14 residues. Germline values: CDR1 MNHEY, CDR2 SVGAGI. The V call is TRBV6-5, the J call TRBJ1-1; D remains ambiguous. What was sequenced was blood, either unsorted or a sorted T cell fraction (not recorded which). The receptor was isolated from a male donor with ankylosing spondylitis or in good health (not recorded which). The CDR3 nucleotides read TGTGCCAGCAGTTACTCTCACCTGGGCACTGAAGCTTTCTTT. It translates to CASSYSHLGTEAFF.